This note documents a single T cell receptor (beta chain) sequence. Antigen unknown. TCRdb used MiXCR to reprocess the RT-PCR reads, holding one entry per CDR3 protein. The sample has about 520,000 distinct CDR3 sequences; approximately 7.3% are singletons. The record originates from a study of response to subunit inactivated influenza vaccine. General study findings and limits: Authors suggested seasonal influenza vaccinations each recruit few new T cells.

Germline V gene lookup returns CDR1 DFQATT and CDR2 SNEGSKA (reference sequence). This CDR3 contains 14 residues. V was clipped by 2 bases and J by 1 base; unmatched bases: 2. The material sequenced was PBMCs from blood, taken around 25 months after vaccination. V is TRBV20-1 and J is TRBJ2-3, with 8 bases matching TRBD2. This sequence was found in a man between 50 and 69 years old who received an inactivated influenza vaccine. Here the CDR3 DNA reads TGCAGTGCTAGATATAGCGGGGGCACAGATACGCAGTATTTT. As protein: CSARYSGGTDTQYF.